A selection of T cell receptor beta chains follows, all from one sample in a study of blood T cell repertoires in COVID-19. Profiling relied on immunoSEQ multiplex PCR, and the TCRdb table lists in-frame clones only, not all of them. The sample has 250,000 or so clones; around 84% are singletons. The sample consisted of peripheral blood. These receptors came from a woman younger than 30 with acute or convalescent COVID-19. Both conserved end residues are part of each CDR3. D genes are given only for firm matches. Rows give clone size only sometimes, using once, few, many, or a class for an expanded clone.

.	.	TRBV30	TRBJ1-1	TGTGCCTGGAGTGTACTATCGGTCGGTGAAGCTTTCTTT	CAWSVLSVGEAFF
.	.	TRBV3-1/TRBV3-2	TRBJ2-1	TGTGCCAGCAGCCAAGTCTTCGGGGGATCCGACTCCTACAATGAGCAGTTCTTC	CASSQVFGGSDSYNEQFF
.	.	TRBV6-5	TRBJ2-6	TGTGCCAGCAGACTCCACTCTGGGGCCAACGTCCTGACTTTC	CASRLHSGANVLTF
TRBD1	.	TRBV27	TRBJ1-4	TGTGCCAGCAGTTATTTGGGGACAGGGACTGAAAAACTGTTTTTT	CASSYLGTGTEKLFF
.	few	TRBV27	TRBJ2-1	TGTGCCAGCAGCCCCTTGCGGGACGGTGAGCAGTTCTTC	CASSPLRDGEQFF
.	.	TRBV7-9	TRBJ2-5	TGTGCCAGCAGCTTAGCGCGGGGGCGGGAGACCCAGTACTTC	CASSLARGRETQYF
TRBD1	once	TRBV29-1	TRBJ1-5	TGCAGCGTTCAGGACAGGGTTTATCAGCCCCAGCATTTT	CSVQDRVYQPQHF
.	once	TRBV25-1	TRBJ2-7	TGTGCCAGCAGTGCAGAATATAGGGGGATCTACGAGCAGTACTTC	CASSAEYRGIYEQYF
.	.	TRBV5-1	TRBJ1-4	TGCGCCAGCAGCTATGGACAGCTCGAAAAACTGTTTTTT	CASSYGQLEKLFF
TRBD2	.	TRBV18	TRBJ2-7	TGTGCCAGCTCACCAGGGACTAGCGGGGCCTACGAGCAGTACTTC	CASSPGTSGAYEQYF
.	.	TRBV4-1	TRBJ2-2	TGCGCCAGCAGCCAAGCCCTTCTAGCCCTTAGGGACACCGGGGAGCTGTTTTTT	CASSQALLALRDTGELFF
TRBD1	few	TRBV24-1	TRBJ1-5	TGTGCCACCAGTCAGGGTCAGGGGGCCTTTCAGCCCCAGCATTTT	CATSQGQGAFQPQHF
TRBD2	.	TRBV28	TRBJ2-3	TGTGCCAGCAGCGCTGCCTTGGGACTAGTATGGCGCACAGATACGCAGTATTTT	CASSAALGLVWRTDTQYF
.	many	TRBV19	TRBJ1-6	TGTGCCAGTAGTACTACGGGACAATCTTATTCACCCCTCCACTTT	CASSTTGQSYSPLHF
TRBD1	.	TRBV14	TRBJ2-2	TGTGCCAGCAGCCAACGGACAGGGTCGAACACCGGGGAGCTGTTTTTT	CASSQRTGSNTGELFF
.	.	TRBV27	TRBJ1-2	TGTGCCAGCAGTTACGAGGGTAACTATGGCTACACCTTC	CASSYEGNYGYTF
TRBD2	.	TRBV24-1	TRBJ2-3	TGTGCCACCAGTGTAGGGCGGGAGGTTCGGGCAGATACGCAGTATTTT	CATSVGREVRADTQYF
.	.	TRBV6-5	TRBJ1-4	TGTGCCAGCAGGGGCATCTCTGAAAAACTGTTTTTT	CASRGISEKLFF
.	.	TRBV9	TRBJ2-1	TGTGCCAGCAGCGTAAACAGCTACAATGAGCAGTTCTTC	CASSVNSYNEQFF
TRBD2	once	TRBV25-1	TRBJ2-2	TGTGCCAGCAGGCCCGGCGGGAGAGGAGCCGGGGAGCTGTTTTTT	CASRPGGRGAGELFF
TRBD2	.	TRBV7-9	TRBJ2-5	TGTGCCAGCAGCTTAGGGGGTCTAGCGGGAGGGGCGGAGACCCAGTACTTC	CASSLGGLAGGAETQYF
.	.	TRBV14	TRBJ2-2	TGTGCCAGCAGCCAAGATGGGTGGGCAACCGGGGAGCTGTTTTTT	CASSQDGWATGELFF
.	.	TRBV30	TRBJ1-5	TGTGCCTGGAGTGTTAGCTGGCCCAACCCGTTCAATCAGCCCCAGCATTTT	CAWSVSWPNPFNQPQHF
.	.	TRBV29-1	TRBJ2-5	TGCAGCGTTGGGAAGGTCGGGAGCGGCCAAGAGACCCAGTACTTC	CSVGKVGSGQETQYF
.	.	TRBV5-4	TRBJ2-1	TGTGCCAGCAGCTTGGCCAGTGGGACATACACTGATGAGCAGTTCTTC	CASSLASGTYTDEQFF
.	.	TRBV6-5	TRBJ1-1	TGTGCCAGCAGTTATAACAGGATGAACACTGAAGCTTTCTTT	CASSYNRMNTEAFF
.	.	TRBV2	TRBJ2-1	TGTGCCAGCAGGGACGACCTAGCTTACAATGAGCAGTTCTTC	CASRDDLAYNEQFF
TRBD1	.	TRBV7-3	TRBJ1-1	TGTGCCAGCAGCTTTGCAGGGGGCTCTGAAGCTTTCTTT	CASSFAGGSEAFF
TRBD2	.	TRBV11-3	TRBJ2-3	TGTGCCAGCAGCCATCTTGGACTAGCGGGAGAGGCTGGCACAGATACGCAGTATTTT	CASSHLGLAGEAGTDTQYF
.	.	TRBV2	TRBJ2-1	TGTGCCAGCACCCAGGCGGCCAGCGGTGACAATGAGCAGTTCTTC	CASTQAASGDNEQFF
.	.	TRBV28	TRBJ1-5	TGTGCCAGCAGCTGGGAGGGTCTTAGCAATCAGCCCCAGCATTTT	CASSWEGLSNQPQHF
TRBD2	few	TRBV6-4	TRBJ2-1	TGTGCCAGCAGTGACTCGGCGGGAGGGTACAATGAGCAGTTCTTC	CASSDSAGGYNEQFF
.	.	TRBV5-1	TRBJ1-1	TGCGCCAGCAGCTTTAGCATGAACACTGAAGCTTTCTTT	CASSFSMNTEAFF
TRBD1	.	TRBV24-1	TRBJ2-2	TGTGCCACAAGGACAGGGGTATCCGGGGAGCTGTTTTTT	CATRTGVSGELFF
TRBD1	.	TRBV7-2	TRBJ2-3	TGTGCCAGCTCCACCTTTGGGACAGGGTTGGGTGATACGCAGTATTTT	CASSTFGTGLGDTQYF
TRBD1	.	TRBV30	TRBJ1-4	TGTGCCTGGAGCCCGGGGACAGGGTATGAAAAACTGTTTTTT	CAWSPGTGYEKLFF
.	.	TRBV5-1	TRBJ1-1	TGCGCCAGCAGCTTGGGACAGCAGACTGAAGCTTTCTTT	CASSLGQQTEAFF
TRBD1	.	TRBV28	TRBJ1-1	TGTGCCAGCAGTCCACGCGGACAGGGGATGAACACTGAAGCTTTCTTT	CASSPRGQGMNTEAFF
.	.	TRBV4-2	TRBJ1-1	TGTGCCAGCAGCCAAGATGCAAACAGCCTGAACACTGAAGCTTTCTTT	CASSQDANSLNTEAFF
.	.	TRBV10-3	TRBJ1-1	TGTGCCATCAGGGGCCCAGAGGGCACTGAAGCTTTCTTT	CAIRGPEGTEAFF
TRBD2	.	TRBV27	TRBJ2-7	TGTGCCAGCAGTGCCCTACTAGCGGGAGGGCCCAACTCGTGGGAGCAGTACTTC	CASSALLAGGPNSWEQYF
.	.	TRBV4-3	TRBJ1-1	TGCGCCAGCAGCCAAGACTCTTCACAGTACACTGAAGCTTTCTTT	CASSQDSSQYTEAFF